This TCR beta chain was identified during a study of cytomegalovirus exposure and HLA in healthy donors. About this clone: Its target is unknown.

Researchers ran the PCR with 60 Vbeta and 13 Jbeta primers. The method was immunoSEQ multiplex PCR; TCRdb's version includes in-frame clones alone and lacks a portion of them. The sample lists 130,000 or so clones; 75% to 80% were seen once. Study findings and constraints: Investigators reported 150 to 200 TCR beta chains as tied to cytomegalovirus. In a later analysis, HLA-associated beta chains showed higher expansion and lower generation probabilities than comparable chains. On later analysis, the bulk of CMV-associated TCR beta chains appeared to be HLA-restricted.

V was clipped by 3 bases and J by 3 bases, with 11 bases between them. The CDR3 has 14 amino acids. CDR1 and CDR2 from the germline V gene are MDHEN and SYDVKM. Each donor was nominally healthy when sampled (though unrecorded immune exposures were likely). This clonotype was obtained from a female donor in good health and CMV-seronegative. The rearrangement links TRBV28 to TRBJ1-2; no clear D. Sequencing was performed on PBMCs. The CDR3 sequence: CASSFSGRYYGYTF. The DNA of the CDR3 is TGTGCCAGCAGTTTTTCAGGCCGGTACTATGGCTACACCTTC.